This TCR beta chain derives from a study of tumor-infiltrating lymphocytes in primary liver carcinoma. Researchers generated TCR beta cDNA from about 450 ng of total RNA, relying on a constant-region primer. What produced the TCR beta libraries was three nested multiplex PCR rounds using slightly modified ARM-PCR. Both of the initial two PCR rounds ran for about 11 cycles and employed TRBV1-TRBV30 forward primers alongside a C-beta reverse primer. TCRdb re-called the multiplex PCR reads with MiXCR, one entry per CDR3 protein. Among 310,000 or so distinct CDR3 sequences, almost 65% were seen once, and the ten largest hold 6.5%. The researchers obtained blood RNA from unsorted whole blood and also extracted germline DNA. The CDR3 consists of 13 residues. CDR1 is SEHNR, CDR2 FQNEAQ, per germline (reference sequence). V lost 5 bases, J lost 2 bases, and 8 bases lay in between.

Sequenced sample: peripheral blood. J is TRBJ2-3 and V is TRBV7-9; D tentatively fits TRBD1 or TRBD2 (5 bases each). The sequence came from a man aged 35-49 years with primary liver carcinoma and hepatitis B virus infection. The DNA for the CDR3 is TGTGCCAGCAGCCCGGGGCTCACAGATACGCAGTATTTT. Translation gives CASSPGLTDTQYF.